This TCR beta chain was found in a study of blood T cell repertoires in COVID-19. About the study: The origin of the acute and convalescent COVID-19 samples was the United States, Italy and Spain.

Original analysis: Reference gene primers were amplified, and this amplification served to estimate nucleated cell counts. Using immunoSEQ multiplex PCR, the repertoire was profiled, and TCRdb retains in-frame clones only, with some absent. That table supplies the V and J calls and clone size; D and trimming were determined from the DNA. Among some 300,000 clones, approximately 86% were seen once, and the ten largest hold over 1%. The CDR3 covers 13 residues. Unmatched junction bases numbered 7, after V lost 0 bases and J lost 12 bases. Germline V CDR1 and CDR2: LGHNA, YNFKEQ. In its sample, this clone was seen a few times.

The clonotype was recovered from a man between 65 and 85 years old with acute or convalescent COVID-19. The sequencing input was peripheral blood. The chain recombines TRBV4-2 with TRBJ2-7; the match to TRBD1 covers 8 bases. The CDR3 loop reads CASSQDSGQVRYF. CDR3 bases: TGTGCCAGCAGCCAAGATTCGGGACAGGTCCGGTACTTC.